One and the same sample provided the 14 T cell receptor beta chains below, sequenced in a study of blood T cell repertoires in COVID-19. Libraries were prepared by immunoSEQ multiplex PCR; TCRdb keeps only in-frame clonotypes and omits some of them. Seen here are 65,000 or so clones, approximately 80% observed once, and the top ten hold approximately 10%. The sample was peripheral blood. The receptor source for this set is a young man with COVID-19, enrolled during active disease.

CDR3 protein: CASSDSGTGNSPLHF. The CDR3 DNA sequence: TGTGCCAGCAGTGACTCGGGGACAGGCAATTCACCCCTCCACTTT. V usage is TRBV6-4 and J usage is TRBJ1-6, with 8 nucleotides matching TRBD1. With V trimmed by 0 bases and J by 7 bases, 2 bases remained unmatched. Germline V gene sequence: CDR1 MRHNA, CDR2 SNTAGT. The CDR3 is 15 residues long.

CDR3 protein: CASSPQEGTDTQYF. DNA of the CDR3: TGTGCCAGCTCACCACAGGAGGGGACAGATACGCAGTATTTT. J is TRBJ2-3 and V is TRBV18; possibly TRBD2 for D (6 bases). The ends were cut back, 1 base at V and 3 bases at J, with 8 bases in the middle. This CDR3 has 14 residues. In germline, CDR1 is KGHSH, CDR2 LQKENI. Drawing the rest from reference TRBV18 and TRBJ2-3, the complete variable domain is NAGVMQNPRHLVRRRGQEARLRCSPMKGHSHVYWYRQLPEEGLKFMVYLQKENIIDESGMPKERFSAEFPKEGPSILRIQQVVRGDSAAYFCASSPQEGTDTQYFGPGTRLTVL.

The chain uses TRBV30 and TRBJ1-5, with D hard to call. This CDR3 contains 14 residues. V was shortened by 0 bases and J by 1 base, with 7 bases between the two germline ends. CDR1 is GTSNPN, CDR2 SVGIG, per germline (reference sequence). CDR3 sequence (DNA): TGTGCCTGGAGTGTCGGGGTAAGCAATCAGCCCCAGCATTTT. Translated, it gives CAWSVGVSNQPQHF.

The chain links TRBV7-2 to TRBJ1-5; 7 bases are shared with TRBD1. Germline CDR1 and CDR2: SGHTA and FQGNSA. CDR3 size: 15 residues. V lost 5 bases, J lost 3 bases, and 7 bases stayed unmatched. The CDR3 bases are TGTGCCAGCAGCCGGGACAGTCTTTACAATCAGCCCCAGCATTTT. It encodes CASSRDSLYNQPQHF.

This chain links TRBV28 with TRBJ1-5; possibly TRBD1 for D (5 bases). The CDR3 loop spans 14 amino acids. V dropped 4 bases and J dropped 3 bases, with 10 bases sitting between them. Germline V gene sequence: CDR1 MDHEN, CDR2 SYDVKM. This CDR3 is CASSYVTVNQPQHF. Written as DNA, the CDR3 is TGTGCCAGCAGTTACGTGACAGTCAATCAGCCCCAGCATTTT.

V usage is TRBV30 and J usage is TRBJ2-5, with no clear D. CDR3 length: 10 amino acids. The ends were cut back, 3 bases at V and 5 bases at J, with 4 bases in the middle. Looked up from germline, CDR1 is GTSNPN and CDR2 is SVGIG (reference sequence). CDR3 sequence: CAWRHETQYF. DNA for the CDR3: TGTGCCTGGAGACATGAGACCCAGTACTTC.

The chain employs TRBV19 and TRBJ2-4; TRBD2 might be the D (6 bases). With 2 bases removed from V and 0 bases from J, the gap between germline ends came to 14 bases. The CDR3 has 17 residues. Germline assignment: CDR1 LNHDA and CDR2 SQIVND (reference sequence). The CDR3 reads CASSIWSGGKAKNIQYF. CDR3 nucleotide sequence: TGTGCCAGTAGTATATGGAGTGGAGGGAAAGCCAAAAACATTCAGTACTTC.

V is TRBV6-5 and J is TRBJ1-5; tentatively, D is TRBD1 (5 bases). The CDR3 runs 16 residues. Looked up from germline, CDR1 is MNHEY and CDR2 is SVGAGI. Trimming removed 1 base from V and 6 bases from J, with 16 bases in between. In DNA form, the CDR3 reads TGTGCCAGCAGTTACTTCCTACAGGAATACGTTCAGCCCCAGCATTTT. Protein sequence: CASSYFLQEYVQPQHF.

This rearrangement joins TRBV27 to TRBJ2-7, with 8 bases matching TRBD1. The CDR3 consists of 14 residues. Germline V gene data show CDR1 as MNHEY and CDR2 as SMNVEV (reference sequence). The junction had 3 bases not matched to a gene; V was cut back by 2 bases and J by 3 bases. CDR3 protein: CASSLATGDYEQYF. The CDR3 bases are TGTGCCAGCAGTTTAGCGACAGGGGACTACGAGCAGTACTTC.

J is TRBJ1-1 and V is TRBV15, with a tentative D call TRBD1 (5 bases). Germline CDR1 and CDR2: LNHNV and YYDKDF (reference sequence). V lost 0 bases, J lost 11 bases, and 13 bases lay in between. There are 13 residues in the CDR3. The CDR3 DNA sequence: TGTGCCACCAGCAGAGAGGGGGGAGGTTTGGCTTTCTTT. The encoded protein is CATSREGGGLAFF.

The J gene is TRBJ2-3, the V gene TRBV30; possible D gene TRBD1, 5 bases. The CDR3 totals 14 residues. Germline loops: CDR1 GTSNPN, CDR2 SVGIG (reference sequence). Trimming shortened V by 2 bases and J by 4 bases, and 13 bases separated the two germline ends. The CDR3 reads CAWSHLGVPDTQYF. In nucleotides, the CDR3 is TGTGCCTGGAGTCACTTAGGGGTCCCAGATACGCAGTATTTT. The entire variable domain, with the rest obtained from reference TRBV30 and TRBJ2-3, is as follows: SQTIHQWPATLVQPVGSPLSLECTVEGTSNPNLYWYRQAAGRGLQLLFYSVGIGQISSEVPQNLSASRPQDRQFILSSKKLLLSDSGFYLCAWSHLGVPDTQYFGPGTRLTVL.

The chain joins TRBV6-5 to TRBJ2-3; no definite D call. This CDR3 contains 12 residues. V was trimmed by 6 bases and J by 6 bases, leaving 10 bases between them. CDR1 MNHEY and CDR2 SVGAGI come from the germline V gene. CDR3 sequence reads: CASSLGLDTQYF. The CDR3 coding sequence is TGTGCCAGCAGCCTTGGGCTGGATACGCAGTATTTT.

The CDR3, as DNA: TGTGCCAGCAGTGACTCAAGGGACAGGGTTGGGAATTCACCCCTCCACTTT. As protein: CASSDSRDRVGNSPLHF. The V and J genes are TRBV6-4 and TRBJ1-6; TRBD1 matches at 9 bases. Trimming took 0 bases from V and 7 from J; bases not matched to a gene: 7. CDR1 and CDR2 (germline): MRHNA, SNTAGT. This CDR3 has 17 residues.

V and J are TRBV2 and TRBJ1-1, with 9 bases matching TRBD1. The CDR3 has 16 residues. V trimming: 6 bases; J trimming: 0 bases; junction bases outside the gene matches: 8. Germline V gene lookup returns CDR1 SNHLY and CDR2 FYNNEI. The CDR3 loop is CASSEQGANMNTEAFF. The DNA for the CDR3 is TGTGCCAGCAGCGAACAGGGGGCAAATATGAACACTGAAGCTTTCTTT. The full variable domain, its missing parts supplied by reference TRBV2 and TRBJ1-1, is EPEVTQTPSHQVTQMGQEVILRCVPISNHLYFYWYRQILGQKVEFLVSFYNNEISEKSEIFDDQFSVERPDGSNFTLKIRSTKLEDSAMYFCASSEQGANMNTEAFFGQGTRLTVV.